Following are 24 T cell receptor beta chains from one sample sequenced in a study of blood T cell repertoires in COVID-19. Only in-frame clones appear in the TCRdb table, and some are missing; sequencing was by immunoSEQ multiplex PCR. The table has 300,000 to 400,000 clones, about 86% seen once; the top ten hold around 4.4%. Sequencing used PBMCs or T cells enriched from blood (not recorded which). These receptors were obtained from a woman aged 40 to 50 with acute COVID-19.

J is TRBJ2-3 and V is TRBV7-3; TRBD2 matches at 12 bases. V was pared by 5 bases and J by 2 bases, with 5 bases of the junction left unmatched. Germline values: CDR1 SGHTA, CDR2 FQGTGA. This CDR3 has 16 amino acids. This chain's CDR3 is CASSRGTSGPTDTQYF. CDR3 nucleotide sequence: TGTGCCAGCAGCCGAGGGACTAGCGGGCCCACAGATACGCAGTATTTT.

The chain recombines TRBV20-1 with TRBJ2-3, with 9 nucleotides matching TRBD2. J was trimmed by 1 base and V by 3 bases; bases with no gene match: 8. The germline V gene encodes CDR1 DFQATT and CDR2 SNEGSKA (reference sequence). This CDR3 region has 16 residues. In nucleotides, the CDR3 is TGCAGTGCTAGTCACTGGCGGGAGGGGGGCACAGATACGCAGTATTTT. Encoded protein: CSASHWREGGTDTQYF.

The chain employs TRBV7-2 and TRBJ2-5, with 8 bases fitting TRBD2. The V gene's germline CDR1 is SGHTA and CDR2 FQGNSA. V was clipped by 1 base and J by 1 base; unmatched bases: 5. The CDR3 has 16 residues. The DNA for the CDR3 is TGTGCCAGCAGCTTAGAGGGCGGGGGGTTCCAAGAGACCCAGTACTTC. Encoded protein: CASSLEGGGFQETQYF.

This chain uses TRBV5-1 with TRBJ1-1; TRBD1 might be the D (5 bases). V lost 0 bases to trimming and J lost 5 bases, with 11 bases between them. CDR1 and CDR2 (germline): SGHRS, YFSETQ. CDR3 length: 14 amino acids. The CDR3 loop reads CASSLDGRGTEAFF. DNA for the CDR3: TGCGCCAGCAGCTTGGATGGGAGGGGAACTGAAGCTTTCTTT.

J is TRBJ1-5 and V is TRBV19; D is unresolved. Trimming cost V 6 bases and J 4 bases, with 10 bases left between them. This CDR3 comprises 13 residues. Germline V gives CDR1 LNHDA, CDR2 SQIVND (reference sequence). The CDR3 here is CASREVTNQPQHF. The CDR3 nucleotides are TGTGCCAGTAGAGAGGTAACTAATCAGCCCCAGCATTTT.

This clone appeared a single time. CDR3 amino acids: CATRGLADRVNGYTF. The CDR3 DNA is TGTGCCACCAGGGGGCTCGCGGACAGGGTCAATGGCTACACCTTC. The chain couples TRBV6-5 to TRBJ1-2; 8 bases line up with TRBD1. The CDR3 totals 15 residues. The ends lost 10 bases at V and 6 bases at J; junction bases unmatched: 16. The germline V gene encodes CDR1 MNHEY and CDR2 SVGAGI.

The chain carries TRBV5-7 and TRBJ2-1; tentatively, D is TRBD1 (6 bases). TRBV5-7 qualifies as an ORF whose function is uncertain. The CDR3 totals 14 residues. V was cut by 1 base and J by 1 base, with 6 bases left in between. The CDR3, as DNA: TGTGCCAGCAGCTTGACAGGGTCCTACAATGAGCAGTTCTTC. This encodes CASSLTGSYNEQFF.

This rearrangement joins TRBV19 to TRBJ2-3; 9 nucleotides align to TRBD2. Losses at the gene ends were 6 bases for V and 0 bases for J; bases not matched to a gene: 4. Germline-derived CDR1 and CDR2 are LNHDA and SQIVND (reference sequence). The CDR3 contains 15 residues. CDR3 sequence reads: CASSLAGASTDTQYF. Written as DNA, the CDR3 is TGTGCCAGTAGCTTAGCGGGGGCTAGCACAGATACGCAGTATTTT.

The chain carries TRBV11-2 and TRBJ2-7, with TRBD1 matching 8 bases. Looked up from germline, CDR1 is SGHAT and CDR2 is FQNNGV. J gave up 4 bases and V 5 bases, and 7 bases lay outside the gene matches. The CDR3 sequence is 14 residues long. The CDR3 loop is CASSAQGARYEQYF. The CDR3, as DNA: TGTGCCAGCAGCGCCCAGGGGGCACGGTACGAGCAGTACTTC.

The rearrangement uses TRBV4-2 and TRBJ2-1; possibly TRBD1 for D (6 bases). The CDR3 has 16 residues. Germline-derived CDR1 and CDR2 are LGHNA and YNFKEQ. Trimming shortened V by 5 bases and J by 1 base, and 15 bases separated the two germline ends. CDR3: CASSSLGARSYNEQFF. The CDR3 DNA sequence: TGTGCCAGCAGCTCTTTGGGGGCGAGGTCCTACAATGAGCAGTTCTTC.

This chain links TRBV5-1 with TRBJ2-7, with TRBD1 matching 9 bases. The CDR3 runs 16 residues. V dropped 0 bases and J dropped 6; count of bases not matched to a gene: 10. Germline assignment: CDR1 SGHRS and CDR2 YFSETQ. The CDR3 loop is CASSLAPGQGPTEQYF. The CDR3 nucleotides read TGCGCCAGCAGCTTGGCCCCCGGACAGGGGCCCACCGAGCAGTACTTC.

This clone was seen more than once but under ten times. The chain uses TRBV9 and TRBJ2-7; 7 bases map to TRBD2. With V trimmed by 4 bases and J by 2 bases, 9 bases remained unmatched. This CDR3 is 15 amino acids long. CDR1 SGDLS and CDR2 YYNGEE come from the germline V gene. The CDR3 region is CASSKQPGTTYEQYF. CDR3 sequence (DNA): TGTGCCAGCAGCAAACAACCCGGGACTACCTACGAGCAGTACTTC.

V gene TRBV19 combines with J gene TRBJ2-3, with D hard to call. The V gene lost 2 bases and the J gene lost 0 bases, with 12 bases spanning the gap. CDR1 and CDR2 from the germline V gene are LNHDA and SQIVND (reference sequence). This CDR3 is built from 16 residues. The CDR3 bases are TGTGCCAGTAGTATATCGTCCTACGGTAGCACAGATACGCAGTATTTT. Protein sequence: CASSISSYGSTDTQYF.

V and J are TRBV4-1 and TRBJ2-2, with D maybe TRBD2 (5 bases). V was pared by 4 bases and J by 8 bases, with 20 bases between. Germline V gene lookup returns CDR1 MGHRA and CDR2 YSYEKL. The CDR3 has 16 residues. CDR3 DNA sequence: TGCGCCAGCAGCCCCGACAACGGGTCCGGGGAGGGGGAGCTGTTTTTT. It yields the protein CASSPDNGSGEGELFF.

The chain links TRBV5-1 to TRBJ2-1; 7 positions agree with TRBD2. With V trimmed by 3 bases and J by 0 bases, 15 bases remained unmatched. This CDR3 contains 19 residues. Germline values: CDR1 SGHRS, CDR2 YFSETQ. The CDR3 bases are TGCGCCAGCAGCTCGTCGCCGGGGGGATATTCAAGCTCCTACAATGAGCAGTTCTTC. Translating gives CASSSSPGGYSSSYNEQFF.

The rearrangement links TRBV11-2 to TRBJ2-1; D perhaps matches TRBD2 (6 bases). The length of the CDR3 is 14 residues. V dropped 5 bases and J dropped 7 bases, with 15 bases sitting between them. Germline V gene data show CDR1 as SGHAT and CDR2 as FQNNGV. The CDR3 spells CASSPSSVNNEQFF. The CDR3 nucleotides read TGTGCCAGCAGCCCGTCTAGCGTGAATAATGAGCAGTTCTTC.

The chain uses TRBV19 and TRBJ1-5; D is undetermined. Between the trimmed V and J ends, which lost 6 bases and 3 bases, there was a span of 18 bases. The V gene's germline CDR1 is LNHDA and CDR2 SQIVND (reference sequence). This CDR3 is 16 amino acids long. In DNA, the CDR3 is TGTGCCAGTAGCCCCCTCGGTGAAAAGTCCAATCAGCCCCAGCATTTT. Protein product: CASSPLGEKSNQPQHF.

The chain uses TRBV18 and TRBJ1-3, with D maybe TRBD1 (5 bases). Deletions cut 5 bases from V and 0 bases from J, with 23 bases between. This CDR3 comprises 19 residues. Per germline, CDR1 KGHSH and CDR2 LQKENI. The DNA for the CDR3 is TGTGCCAGCTCATCCGAAATCGAGACAGCCATTAGCTCTGGAAACACCATATATTTT. Translated, it gives CASSSEIETAISSGNTIYF.

This chain links TRBV18 with TRBJ2-1; possibly TRBD2 for D (5 bases). Germline loops: CDR1 KGHSH, CDR2 LQKENI. This CDR3 region has 13 residues. The germline V and J ends were trimmed by 6 bases and 5 bases, with 11 bases remaining between them. The CDR3 loop reads CASSTDSNNEQFF. The CDR3 coding sequence is TGTGCCAGCTCGACGGACTCAAACAATGAGCAGTTCTTC.

This chain links TRBV7-8 with TRBJ2-7; D perhaps matches TRBD1 (5 bases). The CDR3 spans 15 residues. CDR1 and CDR2 (germline): SGHVS, FQNEAQ. V was trimmed by 1 base and J by 2 bases, leaving 12 bases between them. The CDR3 coding sequence is TGTGCCAGCAGCTTAGAGGCAGGGTGGGCCTACGAGCAGTACTTC. Translating gives CASSLEAGWAYEQYF.

This chain links TRBV28 with TRBJ2-7; possible D gene TRBD1, 5 bases. The length of the CDR3 is 13 residues. Between the trimmed V and J ends, which lost 7 bases and 2 bases, there was a span of 12 bases. Germline V gene data show CDR1 as MDHEN and CDR2 as SYDVKM. CDR3: CASIAGSTYEQYF. In DNA form, the CDR3 reads TGTGCCAGCATTGCAGGGTCTACCTACGAGCAGTACTTC.

CDR3 residues: CASSPLEASSGEKLFF. The CDR3 DNA follows: TGTGCCAGCTCACCATTGGAGGCCAGTAGCGGAGAAAAACTGTTTTTT. The rearrangement joins TRBV18 to TRBJ1-4; D is undetermined. CDR1 and CDR2 from the germline V gene are KGHSH and LQKENI. The CDR3 extends over 16 amino acids. V lost 2 bases and J lost 8, with 18 bases in between. The entire variable domain, with the rest obtained from reference TRBV18 and TRBJ1-4, is as follows: NAGVMQNPRHLVRRRGQEARLRCSPMKGHSHVYWYRQLPEEGLKFMVYLQKENIIDESGMPKERFSAEFPKEGPSILRIQQVVRGDSAAYFCASSPLEASSGEKLFFGSGTQLSVL.

The V and J genes are TRBV7-9 and TRBJ2-3, with 9 bases lining up with TRBD1. V was clipped by 5 bases and J by 0 bases; unmatched bases: 0. Looked up from germline, CDR1 is SEHNR and CDR2 is FQNEAQ (reference sequence). The CDR3 consists of 14 residues. CDR3 in amino acids: CASSDRGSTDTQYF. DNA for the CDR3: TGTGCCAGCAGCGACAGGGGGAGCACAGATACGCAGTATTTT.

The V and J genes are TRBV2 and TRBJ2-7; TRBD1 is a possible D gene (6 bases). Trimming stripped 6 bases from V and 3 bases from J, with 15 bases between. CDR3 length: 14 residues. Germline V gives CDR1 SNHLY, CDR2 FYNNEI. CDR3 in DNA: TGTGCCAGCAGCCTTCGGCAGGGGATCTACGAGCAGTACTTC. Amino acid sequence: CASSLRQGIYEQYF.